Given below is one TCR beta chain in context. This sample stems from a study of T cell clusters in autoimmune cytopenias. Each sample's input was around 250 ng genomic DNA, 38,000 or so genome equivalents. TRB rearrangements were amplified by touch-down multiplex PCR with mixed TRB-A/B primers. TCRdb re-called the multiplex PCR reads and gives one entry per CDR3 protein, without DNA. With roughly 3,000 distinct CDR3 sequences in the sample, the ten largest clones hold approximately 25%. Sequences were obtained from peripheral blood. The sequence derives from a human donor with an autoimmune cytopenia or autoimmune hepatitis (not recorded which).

CDR3 region: CASSYSDGADYGYTF. The chain joins TRBV6-2 or TRBV6-3 to TRBJ1-2; TCRdb reports TRBD1, a call that lacks DNA to check it against. The CDR3 extends over 15 amino acids. Germline V gives CDR1 MNHEY, CDR2 SVGEGT.